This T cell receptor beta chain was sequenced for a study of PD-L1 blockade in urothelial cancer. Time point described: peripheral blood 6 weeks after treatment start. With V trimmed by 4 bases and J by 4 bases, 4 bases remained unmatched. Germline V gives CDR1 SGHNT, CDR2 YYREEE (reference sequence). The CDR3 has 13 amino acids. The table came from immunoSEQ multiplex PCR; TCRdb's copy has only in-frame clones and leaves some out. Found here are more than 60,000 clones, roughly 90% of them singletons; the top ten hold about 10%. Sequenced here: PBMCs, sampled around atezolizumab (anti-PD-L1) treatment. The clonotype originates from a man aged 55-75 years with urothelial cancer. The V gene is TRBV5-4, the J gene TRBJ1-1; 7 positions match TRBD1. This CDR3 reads CASSPGQITEAFF. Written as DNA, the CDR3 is TGTGCCAGCAGCCCGGGACAGATCACTGAAGCTTTCTTT.